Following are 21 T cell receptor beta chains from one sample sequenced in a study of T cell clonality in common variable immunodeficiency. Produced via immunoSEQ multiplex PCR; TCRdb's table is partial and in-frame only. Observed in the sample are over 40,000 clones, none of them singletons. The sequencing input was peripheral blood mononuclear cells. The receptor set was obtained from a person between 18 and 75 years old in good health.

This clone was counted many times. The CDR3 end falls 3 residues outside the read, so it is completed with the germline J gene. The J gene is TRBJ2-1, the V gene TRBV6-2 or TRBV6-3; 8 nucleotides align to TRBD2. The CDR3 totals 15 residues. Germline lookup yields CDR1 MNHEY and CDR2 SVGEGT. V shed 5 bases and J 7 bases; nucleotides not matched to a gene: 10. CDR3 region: CASSATLGGANEQFF. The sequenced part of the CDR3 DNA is TGTGCCAGCAGTGCAACCCTCGGGGGGGCGAATGAG.

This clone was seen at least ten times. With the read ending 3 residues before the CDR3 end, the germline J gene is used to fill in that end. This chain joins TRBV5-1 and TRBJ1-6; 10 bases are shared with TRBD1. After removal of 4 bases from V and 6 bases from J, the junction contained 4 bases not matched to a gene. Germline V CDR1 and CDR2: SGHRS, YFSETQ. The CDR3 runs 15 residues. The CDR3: CASSAGTGANSPLHF. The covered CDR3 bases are TGCGCCAGCAGCGCCGGGACAGGGGCTAATTCACCC. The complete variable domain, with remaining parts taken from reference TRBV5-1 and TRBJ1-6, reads KAGVTQTPRYLIKTRGQQVTLSCSPISGHRSVSWYQQTPGQGLQFLFEYFSETQRNKGNFPGRFSGRQFSNSRSEMNVSTLELGDSALYLCASSAGTGANSPLHFGNGTRLTVT.

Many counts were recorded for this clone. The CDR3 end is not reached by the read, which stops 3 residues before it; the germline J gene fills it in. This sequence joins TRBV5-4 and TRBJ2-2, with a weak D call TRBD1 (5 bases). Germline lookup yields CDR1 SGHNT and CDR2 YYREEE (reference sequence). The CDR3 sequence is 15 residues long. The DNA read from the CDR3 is TGTGCCAGCAGCTTCTGGGGCTCCTATAATTCACCG. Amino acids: CASSFWGSYNSP. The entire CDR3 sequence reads CASSFWGSYNSPLFF.

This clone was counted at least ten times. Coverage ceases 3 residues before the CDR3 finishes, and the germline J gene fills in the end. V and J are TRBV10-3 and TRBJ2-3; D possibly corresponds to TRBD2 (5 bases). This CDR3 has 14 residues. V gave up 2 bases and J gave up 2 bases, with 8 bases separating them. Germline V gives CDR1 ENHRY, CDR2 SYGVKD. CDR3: CAISEEGHTDTQYF. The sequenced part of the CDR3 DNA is TGTGCCATCAGTGAGGAGGGCCACACAGATACG.

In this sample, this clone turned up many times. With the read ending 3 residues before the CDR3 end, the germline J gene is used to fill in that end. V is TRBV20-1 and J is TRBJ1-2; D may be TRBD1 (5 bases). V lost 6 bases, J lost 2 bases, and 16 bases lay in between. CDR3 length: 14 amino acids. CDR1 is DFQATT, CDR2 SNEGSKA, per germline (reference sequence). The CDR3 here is CSASDNYGNYGYTF. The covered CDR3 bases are TGCAGTGCGTCGGACAATTACGGCAACTATGGC.

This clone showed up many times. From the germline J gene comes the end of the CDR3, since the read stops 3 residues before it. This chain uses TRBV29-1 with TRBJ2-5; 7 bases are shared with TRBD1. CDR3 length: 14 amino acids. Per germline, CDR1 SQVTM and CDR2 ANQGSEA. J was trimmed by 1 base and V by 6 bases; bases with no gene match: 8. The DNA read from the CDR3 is TGCAGCGTAGCCAAGGGACAGCCCCAAGAGACC. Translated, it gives CSVAKGQPQET. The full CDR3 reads CSVAKGQPQETQYF.

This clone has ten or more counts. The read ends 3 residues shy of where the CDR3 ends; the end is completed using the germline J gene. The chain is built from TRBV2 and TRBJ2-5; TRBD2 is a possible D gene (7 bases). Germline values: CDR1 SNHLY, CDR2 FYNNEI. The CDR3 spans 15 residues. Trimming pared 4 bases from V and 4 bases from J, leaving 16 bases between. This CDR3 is CASSAAGAGAETQYF. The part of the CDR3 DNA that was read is TGTGCCAGCAGTGCCGCGGGGGCCGGGGCAGAGACC. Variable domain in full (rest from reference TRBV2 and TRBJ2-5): EPEVTQTPSHQVTQMGQEVILRCVPISNHLYFYWYRQILGQKVEFLVSFYNNEISEKSEIFDDQFSVERPDGSNFTLKIRSTKLEDSAMYFCASSAAGAGAETQYFGPGTRLLVL.

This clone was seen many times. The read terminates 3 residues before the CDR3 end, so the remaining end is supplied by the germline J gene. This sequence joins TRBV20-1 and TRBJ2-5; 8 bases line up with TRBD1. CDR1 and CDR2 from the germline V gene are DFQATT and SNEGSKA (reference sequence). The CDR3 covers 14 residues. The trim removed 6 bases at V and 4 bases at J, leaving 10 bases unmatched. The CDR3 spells CSATRQGSLETQYF. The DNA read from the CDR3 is TGCAGTGCAACTCGACAGGGGTCATTAGAGACC.

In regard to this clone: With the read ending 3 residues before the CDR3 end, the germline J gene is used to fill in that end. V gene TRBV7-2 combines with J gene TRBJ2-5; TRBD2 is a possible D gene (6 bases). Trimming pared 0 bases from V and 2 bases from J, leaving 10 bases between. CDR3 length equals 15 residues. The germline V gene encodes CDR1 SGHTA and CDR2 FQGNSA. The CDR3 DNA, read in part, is TGTGCCAGCAGCTTAGCGGGGGGATTGCAAGAGACC. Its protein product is CASSLAGGLQET. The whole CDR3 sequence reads CASSLAGGLQETQYF.

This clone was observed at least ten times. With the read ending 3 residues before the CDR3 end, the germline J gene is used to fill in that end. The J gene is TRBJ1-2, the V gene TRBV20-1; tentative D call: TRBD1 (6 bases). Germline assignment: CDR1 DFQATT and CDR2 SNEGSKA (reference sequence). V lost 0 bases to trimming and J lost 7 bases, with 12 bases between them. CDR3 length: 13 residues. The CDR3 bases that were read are TGCAGTGCTAGAGAGCAGGGGCTGGGTGGC. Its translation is CSAREQGLGG. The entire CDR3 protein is CSAREQGLGGYTF.

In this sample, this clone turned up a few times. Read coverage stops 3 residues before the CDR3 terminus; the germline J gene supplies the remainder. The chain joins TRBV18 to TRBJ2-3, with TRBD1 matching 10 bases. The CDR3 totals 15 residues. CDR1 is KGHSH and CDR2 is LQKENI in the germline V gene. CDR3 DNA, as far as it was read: TGTGCCAGCTCACCGGGACAGGGGAGCAATCAGCCG. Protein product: CASSPGQGSNQP. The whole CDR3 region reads CASSPGQGSNQPQYF.

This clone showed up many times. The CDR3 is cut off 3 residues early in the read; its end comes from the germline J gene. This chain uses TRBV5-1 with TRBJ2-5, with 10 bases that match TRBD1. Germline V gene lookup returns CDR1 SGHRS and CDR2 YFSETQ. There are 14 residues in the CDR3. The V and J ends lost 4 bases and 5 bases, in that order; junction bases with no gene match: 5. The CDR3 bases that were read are TGCGCCAGCAGCCCGGGACAGGGGAGGGAGACC. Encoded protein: CASSPGQGRET. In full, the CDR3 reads CASSPGQGRETQYF.

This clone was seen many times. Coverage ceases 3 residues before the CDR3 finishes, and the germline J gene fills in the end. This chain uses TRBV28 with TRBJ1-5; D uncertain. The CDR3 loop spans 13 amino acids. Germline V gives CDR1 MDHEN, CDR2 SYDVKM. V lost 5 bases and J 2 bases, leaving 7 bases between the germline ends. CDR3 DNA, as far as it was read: TGTGCCAGCAGTCCCAGAGGCAATCAGCCC. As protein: CASSPRGNQP. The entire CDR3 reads CASSPRGNQPQHF.

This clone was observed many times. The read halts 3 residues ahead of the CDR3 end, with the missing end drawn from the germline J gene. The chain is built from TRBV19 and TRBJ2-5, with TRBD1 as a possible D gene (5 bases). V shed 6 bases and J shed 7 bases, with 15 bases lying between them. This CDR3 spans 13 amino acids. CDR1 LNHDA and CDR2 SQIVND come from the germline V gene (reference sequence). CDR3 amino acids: CASSRTHKGTQYF. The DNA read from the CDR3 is TGTGCCAGTAGCAGGACACACAAGGGGACC.

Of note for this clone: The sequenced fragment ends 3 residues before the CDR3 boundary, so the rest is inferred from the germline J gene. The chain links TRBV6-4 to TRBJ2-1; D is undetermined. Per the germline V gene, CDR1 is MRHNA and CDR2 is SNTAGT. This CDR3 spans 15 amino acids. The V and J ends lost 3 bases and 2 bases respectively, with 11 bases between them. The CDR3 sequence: CASSESKGPYNEQFF. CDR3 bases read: TGTGCCAGCAGTGAATCCAAAGGGCCCTACAATGAG.

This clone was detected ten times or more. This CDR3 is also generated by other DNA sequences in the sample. The CDR3 bases that were read are TGTGCCAGTGGGCCTGGCTATGGC. Translation gives CASGPGYG. The full CDR3 reads CASGPGYGYTF. The rearrangement uses TRBV19 and TRBJ1-2; D unresolved. The observed sequence ends 3 residues before the CDR3 terminus, with the missing tail filled in from the germline J gene. Germline V gene sequence: CDR1 LNHDA, CDR2 SQIVND (reference sequence). This CDR3 has 11 amino acids. Trimming took 8 bases from V and 4 from J, leaving 8 bases between them.

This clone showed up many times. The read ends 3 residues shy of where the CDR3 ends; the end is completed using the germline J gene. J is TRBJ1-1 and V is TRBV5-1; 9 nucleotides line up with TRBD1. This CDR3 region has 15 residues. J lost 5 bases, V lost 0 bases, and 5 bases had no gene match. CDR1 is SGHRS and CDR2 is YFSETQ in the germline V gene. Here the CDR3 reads CASSLADRGRTEAFF. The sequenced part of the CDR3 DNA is TGCGCCAGCAGCTTGGCGGACAGGGGTCGGACTGAA.

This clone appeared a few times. The CDR3 loop reads CAWTGGRYGQYF. The CDR3 DNA, read in part, is TGTGCCTGGACAGGGGGCCGCTATGGT. The V call is TRBV30, the J call TRBJ2-4; 8 nucleotides match TRBD1. With the read ending 3 residues before the CDR3 end, the germline J gene is used to fill in that end. The CDR3 length is 12 residues. Germline loops: CDR1 GTSNPN, CDR2 SVGIG (reference sequence).

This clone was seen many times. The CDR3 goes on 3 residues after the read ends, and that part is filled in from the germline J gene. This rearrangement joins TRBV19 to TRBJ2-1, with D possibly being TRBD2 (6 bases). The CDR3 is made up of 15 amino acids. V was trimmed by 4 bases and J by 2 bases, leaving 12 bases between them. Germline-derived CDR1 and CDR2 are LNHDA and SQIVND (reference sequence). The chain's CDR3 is CASSRGWGAYNEQFF. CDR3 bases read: TGTGCCAGTAGTAGAGGGTGGGGGGCCTACAATGAG.

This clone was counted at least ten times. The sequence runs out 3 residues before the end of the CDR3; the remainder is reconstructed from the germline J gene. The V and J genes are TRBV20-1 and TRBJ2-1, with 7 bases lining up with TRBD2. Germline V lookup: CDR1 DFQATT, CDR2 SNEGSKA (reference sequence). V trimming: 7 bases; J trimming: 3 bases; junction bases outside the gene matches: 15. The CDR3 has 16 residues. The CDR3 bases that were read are TGCAGTGTCAACTTACCGAGCGGGGCTTACTACAATGAG. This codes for CSVNLPSGAYYNE. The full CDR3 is CSVNLPSGAYYNEQFF.

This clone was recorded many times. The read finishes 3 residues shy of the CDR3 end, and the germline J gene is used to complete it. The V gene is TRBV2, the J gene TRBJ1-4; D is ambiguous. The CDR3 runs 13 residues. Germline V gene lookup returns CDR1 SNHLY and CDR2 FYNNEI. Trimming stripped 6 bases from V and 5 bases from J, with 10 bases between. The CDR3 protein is CASRTARNEKLFF. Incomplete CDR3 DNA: TGTGCCAGCAGAACAGCCCGGAATGAAAAA.